Sequencing of this TCR beta chain was carried out in a study of identifying expanded T cells in peripheral blood. TCRdb keeps only in-frame clones here, not all; method: immunoSEQ multiplex PCR. Among 100,000 or so clones listed, around 90% were seen once. Remarks on this clone: Its antigen is as yet unknown.

Regarding the study as a whole: Clone count variance between roughly two-week samples rose with total template count.

This CDR3 has 14 residues. V was cut by 5 bases and J by 0 bases, with 10 bases left in between. The germline CDR1 and CDR2 sequences are LNHDA and SQIVND (reference sequence). Healthy donors had no documented immune events, such as infections, while sampled. The gene calls are TRBV19 and TRBJ1-1; tentatively, D is TRBD1 (6 bases). The origin of this receptor is a person aged 18 to 69 in good health. Sample: blood. Written as DNA, the CDR3 is TGTGCCAGTAGTGTCGACAGGCTGAACACTGAAGCTTTCTTT. Translating it yields CASSVDRLNTEAFF.